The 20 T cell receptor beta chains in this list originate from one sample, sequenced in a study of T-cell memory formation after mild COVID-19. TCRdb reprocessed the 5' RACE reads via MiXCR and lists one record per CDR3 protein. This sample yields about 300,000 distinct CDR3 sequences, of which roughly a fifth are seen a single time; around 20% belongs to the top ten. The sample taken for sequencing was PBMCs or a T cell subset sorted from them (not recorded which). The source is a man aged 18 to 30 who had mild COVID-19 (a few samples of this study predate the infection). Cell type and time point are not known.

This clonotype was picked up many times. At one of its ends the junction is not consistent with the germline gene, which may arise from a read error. Written as DNA, the CDR3 is TGTGCCAGCAGCTACCAAGAGACCCAGTACTTC. Translation gives CASSYQETQYF. J is TRBJ2-5 and V is TRBV5-1; D is ambiguous. The CDR3 is 11 amino acids. Germline CDR1 is SGHRS and CDR2 is YFSETQ.

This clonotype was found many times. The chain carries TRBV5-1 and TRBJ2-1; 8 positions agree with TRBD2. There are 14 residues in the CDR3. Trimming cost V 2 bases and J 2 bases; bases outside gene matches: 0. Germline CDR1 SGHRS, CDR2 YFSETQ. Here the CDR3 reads CASSFSGAYNEQFF. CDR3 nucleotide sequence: TGCGCCAGCAGCTTTAGCGGGGCCTACAATGAGCAGTTCTTC.

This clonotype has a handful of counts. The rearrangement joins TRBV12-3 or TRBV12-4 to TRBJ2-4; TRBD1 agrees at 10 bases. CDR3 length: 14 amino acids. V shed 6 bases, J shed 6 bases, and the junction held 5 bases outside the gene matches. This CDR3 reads CASSPGQGINIQYF. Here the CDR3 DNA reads TGTGCCAGCAGCCCGGGACAGGGGATAAACATTCAGTACTTC.

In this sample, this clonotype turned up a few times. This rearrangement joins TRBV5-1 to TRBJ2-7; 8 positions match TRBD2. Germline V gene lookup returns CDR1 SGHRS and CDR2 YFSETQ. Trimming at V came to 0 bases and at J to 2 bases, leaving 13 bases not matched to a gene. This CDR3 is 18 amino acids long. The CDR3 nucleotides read TGCGCCAGCAGCTTGGGCCCAGGTCAGCGGGGGTCCACCTACGAGCAGTACTTC. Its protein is CASSLGPGQRGSTYEQYF.

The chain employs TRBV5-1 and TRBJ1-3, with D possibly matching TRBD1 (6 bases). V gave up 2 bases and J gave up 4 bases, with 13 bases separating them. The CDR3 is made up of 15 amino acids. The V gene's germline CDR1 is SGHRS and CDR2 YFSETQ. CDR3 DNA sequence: TGCGCCAGCAGCTTCTCGGGGGCCGAGGGAAACACCATATATTTT. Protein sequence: CASSFSGAEGNTIYF.

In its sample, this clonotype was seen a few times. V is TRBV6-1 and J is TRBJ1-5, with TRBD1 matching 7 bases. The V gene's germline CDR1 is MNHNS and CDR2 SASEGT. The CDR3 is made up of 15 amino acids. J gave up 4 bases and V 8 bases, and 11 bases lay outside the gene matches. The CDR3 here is CASGQVGDRNQPQHF. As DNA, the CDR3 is TGTGCCAGCGGACAGGTCGGGGATAGGAATCAGCCCCAGCATTTT.

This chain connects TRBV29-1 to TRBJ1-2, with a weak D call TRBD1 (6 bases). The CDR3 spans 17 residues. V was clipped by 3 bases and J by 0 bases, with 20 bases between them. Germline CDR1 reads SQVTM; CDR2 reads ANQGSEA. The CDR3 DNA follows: TGCAGCGTTGACGAGGGGGGGCCCTCTTCAGCTAACTATGGCTACACCTTC. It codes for CSVDEGGPSSANYGYTF. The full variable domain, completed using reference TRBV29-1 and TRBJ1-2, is SAVISQKPSRDICQRGTSLTIQCQVDSQVTMMFWYRQQPGQSLTLIATANQGSEATYESGFVIDKFPISRPNLTFSTLTVSNMSPEDSSIYLCSVDEGGPSSANYGYTFGSGTRLTVV.

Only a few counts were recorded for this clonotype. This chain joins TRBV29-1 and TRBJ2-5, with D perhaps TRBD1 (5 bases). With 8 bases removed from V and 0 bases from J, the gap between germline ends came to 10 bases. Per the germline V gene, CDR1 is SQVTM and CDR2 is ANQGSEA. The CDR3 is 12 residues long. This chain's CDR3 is CSLTVNQETQYF. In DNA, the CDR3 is TGCAGCCTGACAGTCAACCAAGAGACCCAGTACTTC.

The CDR3 DNA sequence: TGCAGTGCTACTCGGCAGGGTGACTCACCCCTCCACTTT. Amino acids: CSATRQGDSPLHF. The chain is built from TRBV20-1 and TRBJ1-6; maybe TRBD1 (5 bases). V lost 4 bases and J 10 bases, leaving 14 bases between the germline ends. The CDR3 has 13 amino acids. The V gene's germline CDR1 is DFQATT and CDR2 SNEGSKA (reference sequence).

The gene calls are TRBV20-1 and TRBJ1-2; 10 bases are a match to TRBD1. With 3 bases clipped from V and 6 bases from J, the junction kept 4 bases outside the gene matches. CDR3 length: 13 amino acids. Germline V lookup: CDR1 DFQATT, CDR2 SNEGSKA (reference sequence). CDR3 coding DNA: TGCAGTGCTAGGGACAGGGGGAAGGATGGCTACACCTTC. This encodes CSARDRGKDGYTF.

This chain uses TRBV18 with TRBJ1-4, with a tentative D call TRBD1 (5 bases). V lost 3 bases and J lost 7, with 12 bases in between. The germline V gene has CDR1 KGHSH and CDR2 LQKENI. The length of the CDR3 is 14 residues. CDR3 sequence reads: CASSPTWGGEKLFF. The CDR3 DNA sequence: TGTGCCAGCTCACCCACCTGGGGGGGTGAAAAACTGTTTTTT.

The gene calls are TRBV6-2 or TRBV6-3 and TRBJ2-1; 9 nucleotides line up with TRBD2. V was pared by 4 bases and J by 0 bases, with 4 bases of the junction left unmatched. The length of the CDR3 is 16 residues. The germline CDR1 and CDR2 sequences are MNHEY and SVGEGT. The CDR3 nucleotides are TGTGCCAGCAGTTTGGGCGGGGGGGGCTCCTACAATGAGCAGTTCTTC. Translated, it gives CASSLGGGGSYNEQFF.

As DNA, the CDR3 is TGTGCCAGCAGCTTAGTGAGGCGGGGCGCACGCACAGATACGCAGTATTTT. It encodes CASSLVRRGARTDTQYF. V is TRBV7-8 and J is TRBJ2-3, with TRBD2 as a possible D gene (6 bases). CDR1 is SGHVS and CDR2 is FQNEAQ in the germline V gene. Between the trimmed V and J ends, which lost 1 base and 1 base, there was a span of 15 bases. This CDR3 has 17 amino acids.

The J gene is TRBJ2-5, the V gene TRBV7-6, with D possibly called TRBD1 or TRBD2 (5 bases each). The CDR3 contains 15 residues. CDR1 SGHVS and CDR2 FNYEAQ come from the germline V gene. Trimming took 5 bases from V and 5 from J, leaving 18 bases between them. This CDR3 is CASSPSRRGDETQYF. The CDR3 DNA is TGTGCCAGCAGCCCATCCCGAAGAGGGGATGAGACCCAGTACTTC. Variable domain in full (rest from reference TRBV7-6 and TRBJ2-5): GAGVSQSPRYKVTKRGQDVALRCDPISGHVSLYWYRQALGQGPEFLTYFNYEAQQDKSGLPNDRFSAERPEGSISTLTIQRTEQRDSAMYRCASSPSRRGDETQYFGPGTRLLVL.

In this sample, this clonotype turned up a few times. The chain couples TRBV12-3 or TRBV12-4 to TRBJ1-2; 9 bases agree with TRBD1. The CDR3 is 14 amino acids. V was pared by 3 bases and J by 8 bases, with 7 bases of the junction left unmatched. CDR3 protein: CASSLLGQGGGYTF. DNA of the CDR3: TGTGCCAGCAGTTTGCTGGGACAGGGAGGAGGCTACACCTTC.

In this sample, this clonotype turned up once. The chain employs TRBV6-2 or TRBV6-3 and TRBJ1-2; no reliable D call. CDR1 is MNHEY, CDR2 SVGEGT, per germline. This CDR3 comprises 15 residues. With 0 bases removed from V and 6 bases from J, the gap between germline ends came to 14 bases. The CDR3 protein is CASSYSVRVRDGYTF. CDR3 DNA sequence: TGTGCCAGCAGTTACTCAGTTCGGGTGCGCGATGGCTACACCTTC.

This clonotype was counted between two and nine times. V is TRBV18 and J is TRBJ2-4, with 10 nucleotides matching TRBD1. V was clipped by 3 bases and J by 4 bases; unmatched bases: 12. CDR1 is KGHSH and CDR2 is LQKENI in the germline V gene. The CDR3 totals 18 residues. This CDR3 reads CASSPPNRDRGLKNIQYF. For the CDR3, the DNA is TGTGCCAGCTCACCGCCCAACCGGGACAGGGGCTTAAAAAACATTCAGTACTTC.

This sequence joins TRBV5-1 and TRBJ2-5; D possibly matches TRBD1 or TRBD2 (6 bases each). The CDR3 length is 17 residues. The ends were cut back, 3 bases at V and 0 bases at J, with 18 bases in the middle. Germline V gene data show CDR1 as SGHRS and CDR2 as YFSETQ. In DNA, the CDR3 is TGCGCCAGCAGCTCTTTGGGAGAACGGGGGCACCAAGAGACCCAGTACTTC. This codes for CASSSLGERGHQETQYF.

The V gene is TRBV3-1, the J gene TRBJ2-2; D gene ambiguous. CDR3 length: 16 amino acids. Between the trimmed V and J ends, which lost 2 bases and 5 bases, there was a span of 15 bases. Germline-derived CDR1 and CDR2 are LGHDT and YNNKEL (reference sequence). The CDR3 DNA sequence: TGTGCCAGCAGCCAAAGAAGACACACGAGGACCGGGGAGCTGTTTTTT. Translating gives CASSQRRHTRTGELFF.

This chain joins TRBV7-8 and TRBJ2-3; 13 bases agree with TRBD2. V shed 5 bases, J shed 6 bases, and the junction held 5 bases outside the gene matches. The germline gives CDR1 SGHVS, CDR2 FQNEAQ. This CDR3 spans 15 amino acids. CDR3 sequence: CASSETSGGPDTQYF. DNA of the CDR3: TGTGCCAGCAGCGAGACTAGCGGGGGGCCTGATACGCAGTATTTT.